Described below is a single T cell receptor (beta chain) sequence and its context. Its binding antigen is unknown. Base qualities are not at hand, and no much larger clone is one base apart. TCRbeta CDR3 regions were amplified from genomic DNA by means of the immunoSEQ Assay, a bias-controlled multiplex PCR. Per the source publication's procedure: Within the assay, amplification of reference gene primers was used to estimate how many nucleated cells each sample contained. Sequence reads were collapsed and filtered to measure the absolute abundance of every unique TCRbeta CDR3 rearrangement. Productive Simpson clonality was computed per sample as the square root of Simpson's diversity index over productive rearrangements. Not all clones reach the TCRdb copy of this immuneACCESS table, which keeps in-frame sequences only. Checked studies attribute under half of the gap to unresolved V genes and leave the rest unexplained. D and trimming were read from the DNA, whereas the V and J calls and clone size are those reported in that table. The sample has under 75,000 clones on record, over 75% of them singletons. The ten largest clones take up 3.5% of the sample.

Collaborating institutions collected whole blood in K2EDTA tubes following their own protocols. Collaborator samples were shipped for TCRbeta analysis as frozen whole blood, isolated PBMCs, or DNA extracted from either sample type. This entry is derived from a study of blood T cell repertoires in COVID-19 (dated by TCRdb to 2020 to 2021). Describing the broader study: Samples covering the acute and convalescent phases of COVID-19 were provided by collaborators in the United States, Italy and Spain. Sample metadata almost always included a de-identified subject ID, COVID-19 status, age in years and sex. Where HLA class I and class II types were available, the types were taken from metadata supplied by the sample provider, not from assay-based typing. The prospective study material was composed of cDNA or gDNA derived from T cells, B-cell-depleted T cells, or PBMCs. A freely available public database, intended as a resource for researchers studying the immune response to SARS-CoV-2, is where the repertoires were released. Subjects who had been exposed to COVID-19, were actively infected with it, or had recovered from it provided the deeply sampled blood TCRbeta repertoires that made up the dataset. The samples were drawn from two sources: the first 160 participants of the ongoing ImmuneRACE study, and some 1,300 subjects contributed by 6 global collaborators.

V and J lose 2 bases and 4 bases, and a span of 12 bases separates them. The CDR3 sequence holds 14 residues, the cysteine and phenylalanine included. The CDR3 DNA has 42 bases and is translated from base 1. The germline V gene (reference sequence) yields SGHNT for CDR1 and YYREEE for CDR2. Overall study results and their limits: How much clinical and demographic metadata was included differed by source and by participant, and the metadata was provided uncurated.

The sequence joins TRBV5-4 to TRBJ2-5; a tentative D call is TRBD2 (5 bases match). This receptor was identified in a man aged 50 to 59 with active COVID-19. What was sequenced was peripheral blood. At the DNA level, the sequence is TGTGCCAGCAGCTTCGCCCGGGGTTTAGAGACCCAGTACTTC. Its protein is CASSFARGLETQYF.